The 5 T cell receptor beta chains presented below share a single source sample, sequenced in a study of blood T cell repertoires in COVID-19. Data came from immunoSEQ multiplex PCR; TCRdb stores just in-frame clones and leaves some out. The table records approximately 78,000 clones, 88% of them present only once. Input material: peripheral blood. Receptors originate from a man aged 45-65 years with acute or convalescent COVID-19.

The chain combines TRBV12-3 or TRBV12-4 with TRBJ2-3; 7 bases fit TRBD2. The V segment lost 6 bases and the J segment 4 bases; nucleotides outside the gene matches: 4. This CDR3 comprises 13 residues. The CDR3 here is CASRRGRADTQYF. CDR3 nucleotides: TGTGCCAGCAGACGGGGGAGGGCAGATACGCAGTATTTT.

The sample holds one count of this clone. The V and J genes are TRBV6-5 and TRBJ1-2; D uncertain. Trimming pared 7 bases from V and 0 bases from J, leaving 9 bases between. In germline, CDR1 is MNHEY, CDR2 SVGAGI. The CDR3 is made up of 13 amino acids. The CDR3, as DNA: TGTGCCAGCACTTTCAGAACTAACTATGGCTACACCTTC. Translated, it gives CASTFRTNYGYTF.

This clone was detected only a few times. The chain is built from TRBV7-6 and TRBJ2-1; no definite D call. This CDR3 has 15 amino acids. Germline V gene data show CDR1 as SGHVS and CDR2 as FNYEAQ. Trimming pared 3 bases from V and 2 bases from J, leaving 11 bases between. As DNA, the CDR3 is TGTGCCAGCAGCTTTTGGGCAGGCCCCTACAATGAGCAGTTCTTC. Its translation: CASSFWAGPYNEQFF. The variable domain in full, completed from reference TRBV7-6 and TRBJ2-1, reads GAGVSQSPRYKVTKRGQDVALRCDPISGHVSLYWYRQALGQGPEFLTYFNYEAQQDKSGLPNDRFSAERPEGSISTLTIQRTEQRDSAMYRCASSFWAGPYNEQFFGPGTRLTVL.

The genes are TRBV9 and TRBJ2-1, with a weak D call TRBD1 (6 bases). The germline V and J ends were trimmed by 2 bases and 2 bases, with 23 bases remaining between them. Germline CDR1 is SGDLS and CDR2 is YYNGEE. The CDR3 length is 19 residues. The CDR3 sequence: CASSVFDRQAGQAYNEQFF. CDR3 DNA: TGTGCCAGCAGCGTCTTCGATCGACAGGCCGGTCAAGCCTACAATGAGCAGTTCTTC.

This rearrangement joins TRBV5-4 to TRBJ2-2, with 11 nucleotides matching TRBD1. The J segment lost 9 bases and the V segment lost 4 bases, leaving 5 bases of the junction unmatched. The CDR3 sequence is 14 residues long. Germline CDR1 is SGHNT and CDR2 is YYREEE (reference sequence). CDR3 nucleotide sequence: TGTGCCAGCAGCCTCGGACAGGGGGCGAGGGAGCTGTTTTTT. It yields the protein CASSLGQGARELFF.